This TCR beta chain emerged from a study of T cells in Graves' hyperthyroidism and ophthalmopathy. Study-wide points: Most clonotypes expanded in the thyroid (above 0.001) were also present in blood.

This clonotype was recorded a few times. Its antigen is still unknown. The CDR3 sequence is 13 residues long. The V end lost 7 bases, the J end lost 9 bases, and 15 bases lay between the germline ends. The germline V gene encodes CDR1 KGHDR and CDR2 SFDVKD. RNA transcripts served as the template for amplifying TCR beta CDR3 regions. First-round RT-PCR with HTBI primers amplified the TCR CDR3 region. From the multiplex PCR reads, TCRdb called clonotypes with MiXCR, one entry per CDR3 protein. The sample includes approximately 380,000 distinct CDR3 sequences, approximately 18% of them seen just once. The sample was blood. The TCR sequence derives from a man between 18 and 35 years old with Graves' ophthalmopathy. V is TRBV24-1 and J is TRBJ2-1; D not certain. The CDR3 reads CATSAMGRIEQFF. CDR3 coding DNA: TGTGCCACCAGCGCCATGGGTAGGATTGAGCAGTTCTTC.